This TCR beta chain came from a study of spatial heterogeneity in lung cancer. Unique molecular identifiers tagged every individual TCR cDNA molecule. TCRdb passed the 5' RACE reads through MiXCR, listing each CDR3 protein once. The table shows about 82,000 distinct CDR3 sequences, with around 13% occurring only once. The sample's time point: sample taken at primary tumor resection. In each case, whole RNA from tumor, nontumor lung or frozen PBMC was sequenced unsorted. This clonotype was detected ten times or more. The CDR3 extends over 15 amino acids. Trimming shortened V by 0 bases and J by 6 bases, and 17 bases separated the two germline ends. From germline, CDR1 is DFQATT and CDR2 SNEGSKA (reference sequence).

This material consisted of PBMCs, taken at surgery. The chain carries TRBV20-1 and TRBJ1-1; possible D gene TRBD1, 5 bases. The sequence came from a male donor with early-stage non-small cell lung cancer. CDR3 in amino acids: CSARDLRGAMAEAFF. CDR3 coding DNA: TGCAGTGCTAGAGACCTCCGAGGGGCAATGGCTGAAGCTTTCTTT.